This T cell receptor (beta chain) came from a study of blood T cell repertoires in COVID-19. Background on the study: The United States, Italy and Spain provided the acute and convalescent COVID-19 samples. PBMCs, B-cell-depleted T cells, or T cells provided the cDNA or gDNA that made up the material.

Original analysis: Scientists estimated how many nucleated cells there were by amplifying reference gene primers. Only in-frame clones appear in the TCRdb table, and some are missing; sequencing was by immunoSEQ multiplex PCR. V, J and clone size are those of that table, while D and trimming were read from the DNA. Among a few hundred thousand clones listed, less than 90% were seen once. This clone was picked up a small number of times. The V gene end was trimmed by 4 bases and the J gene end by 0 bases; junction bases not matched to a gene: 5. CDR1 is SGHVS, CDR2 FNYEAQ, per germline. The CDR3 runs to 16 residues.

The specimen sequenced was peripheral blood. V usage is TRBV7-6 and J usage is TRBJ2-7; 11 bases agree with TRBD2. This clonotype originated in a man between 60 and 75 years old with acute or convalescent COVID-19. CDR3 protein: CASSSRTSGLSYEQYF. The CDR3 nucleotides are TGTGCCAGCAGCTCTCGGACTAGCGGGCTCTCCTACGAGCAGTACTTC.